Listed below are T cell receptor beta chains from one sample, sequenced in a study of OX40 agonist ivuxolimab in advanced cancers. Profiling relied on immunoSEQ multiplex PCR, and the TCRdb table lists in-frame clones only, not all of them. The data show tens of thousands of clones, with around 73% seen just once and about 13% held by the top ten. The material sequenced was CD4+ or CD8+ T cells sorted from blood, taken in a trial of the OX40 agonist ivuxolimab. The receptors shown here come from an adult with an advanced solid tumor such as melanoma, head and neck, liver or kidney cancer. Each CDR3 is given without its conserved first and last residue. A D gene is named only where the DNA matches it firmly. The size field is filled for only some rows; it gives once, few, many or a size class.

d_gene	v_gene	j_gene	abundance	CDR3aa
NA	TRBV28	TRBJ2-4	NA	ASSLTAKSLAKNIQY
TRBD1	TRBV6-5	TRBJ1-2	NA	ASSVTGIPSGYT
NA	TRBV7-9	TRBJ1-2	few	ASSPNRILYGYT
TRBD1	TRBV6-5	TRBJ1-1	NA	ASRGQGAGDTEAF
NA	TRBV2	TRBJ2-5	NA	ASSVVSWSAGQETQY
NA	TRBV5-1	TRBJ1-1	NA	ASSLNGQPKDTEAF
NA	TRBV20-1	TRBJ2-2	NA	SATNTGELF
NA	TRBV2	TRBJ2-1	NA	AGHPGQGDEQF
NA	TRBV6-1	TRBJ2-7	NA	ASSAGPYYEQY
TRBD1	TRBV30	TRBJ2-1	NA	AWSVQGVWDEQF
TRBD2	TRBV7-2	TRBJ2-5	NA	ASSSLTGGPGEQY
TRBD2	TRBV18	TRBJ2-3	NA	ASSPTSGGSTDTQY
NA	TRBV6-1	TRBJ1-3	NA	ASIQESGNTIY